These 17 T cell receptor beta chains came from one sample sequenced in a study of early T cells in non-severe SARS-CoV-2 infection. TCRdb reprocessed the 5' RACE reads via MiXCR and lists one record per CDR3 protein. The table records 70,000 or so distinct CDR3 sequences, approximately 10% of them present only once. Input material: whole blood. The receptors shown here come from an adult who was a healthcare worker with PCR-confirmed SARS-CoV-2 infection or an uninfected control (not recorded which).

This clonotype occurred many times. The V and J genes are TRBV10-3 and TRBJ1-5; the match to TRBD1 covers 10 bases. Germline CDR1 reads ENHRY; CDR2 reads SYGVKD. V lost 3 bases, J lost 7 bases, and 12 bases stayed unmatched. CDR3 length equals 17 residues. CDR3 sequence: CAISDPLILTGGQPQHF. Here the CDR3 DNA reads TGTGCCATCAGTGACCCTCTAATTTTGACAGGGGGCCAGCCCCAGCATTTT.

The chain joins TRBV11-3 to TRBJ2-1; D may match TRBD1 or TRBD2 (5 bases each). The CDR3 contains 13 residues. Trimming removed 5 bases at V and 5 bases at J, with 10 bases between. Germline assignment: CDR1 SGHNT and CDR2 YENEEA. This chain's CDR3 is CASSPGPNNEQFF. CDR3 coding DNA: TGTGCCAGCAGCCCGGGACCAAACAATGAGCAGTTCTTC. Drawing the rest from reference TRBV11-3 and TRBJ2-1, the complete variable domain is EAGVVQSPRYKIIEKKQPVAFWCNPISGHNTLYWYLQNLGQGPELLIRYENEEAVDDSQLPKDRFSAERLKGVDSTLKIQPAELGDSAVYLCASSPGPNNEQFFGPGTRLTVL.

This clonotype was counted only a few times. The CDR3 loop is CASRPAGRGSQETQYF. Written as DNA, the CDR3 is TGCGCCAGCAGACCTGCGGGCAGGGGCTCTCAAGAGACCCAGTACTTC. J is TRBJ2-5 and V is TRBV4-1; tentatively, D is TRBD1 (6 bases). V lost 6 bases, J lost 2 bases, and 19 bases lay in between. Germline loops: CDR1 MGHRA, CDR2 YSYEKL. The CDR3 totals 16 residues.

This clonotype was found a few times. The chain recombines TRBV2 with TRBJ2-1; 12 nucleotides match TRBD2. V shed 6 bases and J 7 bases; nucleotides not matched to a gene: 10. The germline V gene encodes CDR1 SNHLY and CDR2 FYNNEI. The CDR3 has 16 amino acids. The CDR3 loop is CASRPRTSGIRNEQFF. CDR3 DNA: TGTGCCAGCAGGCCCCGGACTAGCGGGATTCGTAATGAGCAGTTCTTC.

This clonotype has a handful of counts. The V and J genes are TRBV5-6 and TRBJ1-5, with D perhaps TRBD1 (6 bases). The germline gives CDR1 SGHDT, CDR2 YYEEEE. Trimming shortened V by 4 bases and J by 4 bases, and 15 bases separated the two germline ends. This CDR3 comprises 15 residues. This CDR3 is CASSQGSGGNQPQHF. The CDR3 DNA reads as TGTGCCAGCAGCCAGGGGAGTGGGGGAAATCAGCCCCAGCATTTT. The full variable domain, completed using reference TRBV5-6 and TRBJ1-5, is DAGVTQSPTHLIKTRGQQVTLRCSPKSGHDTVSWYQQALGQGPQFIFQYYEEEERQRGNFPDRFSGHQFPNYSSELNVNALLLGDSALYLCASSQGSGGNQPQHFGDGTRLSIL.

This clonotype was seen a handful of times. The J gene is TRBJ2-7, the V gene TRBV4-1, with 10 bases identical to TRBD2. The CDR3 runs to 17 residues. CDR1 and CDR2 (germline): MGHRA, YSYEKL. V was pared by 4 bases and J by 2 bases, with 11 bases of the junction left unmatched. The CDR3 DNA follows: TGCGCCAGCAGCCCAGAGGCGGCTAGCGGGAGACCCTACGAGCAGTACTTC. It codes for CASSPEAASGRPYEQYF.

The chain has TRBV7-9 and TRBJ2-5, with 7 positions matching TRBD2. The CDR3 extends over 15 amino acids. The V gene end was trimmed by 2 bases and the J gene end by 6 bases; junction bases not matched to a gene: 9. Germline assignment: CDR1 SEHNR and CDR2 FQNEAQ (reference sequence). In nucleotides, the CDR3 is TGTGCCAGCAGCTTACTAGGCGGGAGTACACAGACCCAGTACTTC. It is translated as CASSLLGGSTQTQYF. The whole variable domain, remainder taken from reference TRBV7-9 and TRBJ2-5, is DTGVSQNPRHKITKRGQNVTFRCDPISEHNRLYWYRQTLGQGPEFLTYFQNEAQLEKSRLLSDRFSAERPKGSFSTLEIQRTEQGDSAMYLCASSLLGGSTQTQYFGPGTRLLVL.

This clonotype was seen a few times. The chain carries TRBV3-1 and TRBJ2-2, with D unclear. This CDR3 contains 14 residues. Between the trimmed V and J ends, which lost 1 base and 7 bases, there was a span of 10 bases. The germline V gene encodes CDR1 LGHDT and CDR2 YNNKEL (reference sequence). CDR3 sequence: CASSQAEVIGELFF. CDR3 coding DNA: TGTGCCAGCAGCCAAGCCGAGGTTATCGGGGAGCTGTTTTTT. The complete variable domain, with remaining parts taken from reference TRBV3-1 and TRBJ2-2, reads DTAVSQTPKYLVTQMGNDKSIKCEQNLGHDTMYWYKQDSKKFLKIMFSYNNKELIINETVPNRFSPKSPDKAHLNLHINSLELGDSAVYFCASSQAEVIGELFFGEGSRLTVL.

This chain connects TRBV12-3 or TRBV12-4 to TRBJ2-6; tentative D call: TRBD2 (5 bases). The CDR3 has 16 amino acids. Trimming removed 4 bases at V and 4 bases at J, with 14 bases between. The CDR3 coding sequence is TGTGCCAGCAGTTCCTTTTGGGAGAAGGGGGCCAACGTCCTGACTTTC. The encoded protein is CASSSFWEKGANVLTF.

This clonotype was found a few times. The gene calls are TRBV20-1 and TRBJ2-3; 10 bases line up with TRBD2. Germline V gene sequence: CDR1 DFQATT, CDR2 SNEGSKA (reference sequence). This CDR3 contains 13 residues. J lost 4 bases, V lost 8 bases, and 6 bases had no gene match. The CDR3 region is CSTTAGGADTQYF. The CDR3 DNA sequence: TGCAGTACAACAGCGGGAGGGGCAGATACGCAGTATTTT.

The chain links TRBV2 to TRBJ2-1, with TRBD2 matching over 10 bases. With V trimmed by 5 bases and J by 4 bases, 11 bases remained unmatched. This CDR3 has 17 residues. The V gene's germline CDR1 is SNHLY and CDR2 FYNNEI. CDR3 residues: CASSRAGTSGKYNEQFF. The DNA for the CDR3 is TGTGCCAGCAGTAGGGCGGGAACTAGCGGGAAGTACAATGAGCAGTTCTTC.

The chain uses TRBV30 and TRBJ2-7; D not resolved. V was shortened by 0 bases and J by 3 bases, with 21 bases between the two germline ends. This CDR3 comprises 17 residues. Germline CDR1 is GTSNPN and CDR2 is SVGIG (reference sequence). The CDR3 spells CAWSVPKPRSSLYEQYF. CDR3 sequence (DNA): TGTGCCTGGAGTGTACCAAAGCCCAGGTCTTCACTCTACGAGCAGTACTTC.

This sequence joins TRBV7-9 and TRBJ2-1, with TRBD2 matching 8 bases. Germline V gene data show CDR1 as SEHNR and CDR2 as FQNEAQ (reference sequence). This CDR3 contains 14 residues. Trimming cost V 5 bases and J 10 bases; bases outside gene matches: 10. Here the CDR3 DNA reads TGTGCCAGCAGCCTTGAAAGCGGGAGACGCGAGCAGTTCTTC. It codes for CASSLESGRREQFF.

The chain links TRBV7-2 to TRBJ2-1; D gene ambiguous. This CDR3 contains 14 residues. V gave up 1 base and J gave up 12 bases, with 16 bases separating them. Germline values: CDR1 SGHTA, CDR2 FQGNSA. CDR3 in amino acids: CASSLDPSTYRQFF. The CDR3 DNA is TGTGCCAGCAGCTTAGACCCCTCTACCTACCGGCAGTTCTTC.

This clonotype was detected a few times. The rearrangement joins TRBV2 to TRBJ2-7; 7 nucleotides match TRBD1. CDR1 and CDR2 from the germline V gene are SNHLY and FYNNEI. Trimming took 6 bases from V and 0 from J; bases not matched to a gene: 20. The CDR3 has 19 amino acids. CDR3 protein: CASSQKEGGRADLSYEQYF. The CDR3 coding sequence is TGTGCCAGCAGCCAAAAAGAAGGGGGCAGAGCTGACCTCTCCTACGAGCAGTACTTC.

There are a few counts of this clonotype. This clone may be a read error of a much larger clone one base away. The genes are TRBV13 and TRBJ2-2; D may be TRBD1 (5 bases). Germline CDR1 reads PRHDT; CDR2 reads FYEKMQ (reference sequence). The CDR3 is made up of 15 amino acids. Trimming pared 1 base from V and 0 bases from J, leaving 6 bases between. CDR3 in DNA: TGTGCCAGCAGCTTAGACAGGTCGAACACCGGGGAGCTGTTTTTT. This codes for CASSLDRSNTGELFF.

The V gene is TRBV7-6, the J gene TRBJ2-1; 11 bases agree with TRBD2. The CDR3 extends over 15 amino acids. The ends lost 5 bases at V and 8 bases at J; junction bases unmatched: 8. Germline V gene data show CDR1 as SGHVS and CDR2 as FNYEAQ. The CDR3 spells CASSIDSGRVDEQFF. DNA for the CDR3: TGTGCCAGCAGCATCGATAGCGGGAGGGTGGATGAGCAGTTCTTC.